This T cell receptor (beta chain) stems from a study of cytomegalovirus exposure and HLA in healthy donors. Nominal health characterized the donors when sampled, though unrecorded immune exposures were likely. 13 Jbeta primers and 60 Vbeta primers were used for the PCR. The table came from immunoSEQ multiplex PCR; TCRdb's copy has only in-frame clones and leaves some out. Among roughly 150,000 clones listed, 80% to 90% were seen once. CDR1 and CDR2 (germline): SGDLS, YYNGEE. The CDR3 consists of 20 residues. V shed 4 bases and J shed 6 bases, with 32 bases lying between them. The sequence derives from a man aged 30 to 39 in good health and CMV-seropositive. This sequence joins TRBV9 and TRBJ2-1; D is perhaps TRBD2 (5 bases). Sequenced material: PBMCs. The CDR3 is CASSPDFGSGNSLRVNEQFF. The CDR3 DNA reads TGTGCCAGCAGCCCCGATTTTGGGAGCGGCAACTCCCTGCGGGTCAATGAGCAGTTCTTC. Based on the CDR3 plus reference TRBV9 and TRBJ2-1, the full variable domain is DSGVTQTPKHLITATGQRVTLRCSPRSGDLSVYWYQQSLDQGLQFLIQYYNGEERAKGNILERFSAQQFPDLHSELNLSSLELGDSALYFCASSPDFGSGNSLRVNEQFFGPGTRLTVL.